Below, one TCR beta chain is given with its context. Its antigen is not identified. Only in-frame clones appear in the TCRdb table, and some are missing; sequencing was by immunoSEQ multiplex PCR. The table lists nearly 100,000 clones, approximately 90% of them singletons. The length of the CDR3 is 14 residues. Germline V gene lookup returns CDR1 SGHTA and CDR2 FQGNSA. V was clipped by 4 bases and J by 4 bases, with 12 bases between them. This sample is drawn from a study of T cell responses to AZD1222 COVID-19 vaccine. Study-level points and caveats: With dominance at 160-218 and 743-854, vaccine-associated CD4 TCRs spanned spike. Targeting of unmutated variant regions was reportedly seen in nearly half of spike-specific TCRs. Repertoires were collected only later (after the peak T cell response had occurred).

This sequence joins TRBV7-2 and TRBJ2-3, with D possibly matching TRBD1 (5 bases). The sample in question was peripheral blood, obtained on day 0 of AZD1222 vaccination. The receptor was derived from an adult in good health. The CDR3, as DNA: TGTGCCAGCAGCTCCGATGGGGCGGCAGATACGCAGTATTTT. Translating it yields CASSSDGAADTQYF.